This T cell receptor beta chain was retrieved from a study of neurological immune-mediated disorders. Findings and limits, study-wide: Whereas HTLV-1-associated myelopathy showed the most TCR clonal expansion, multiple sclerosis showed the least, with levels below those of healthy controls.

Germline CDR1 is LGHNA and CDR2 is YSLEER. The CDR3 is 13 amino acids. V gave up 1 base and J gave up 7 bases, with 8 bases separating them. This clonotype came up many times. Its antigen remains unknown. The cDNA was generated through 5'RACE incorporating 10-nucleotide random UMIs. From 15-18 subjects, over 180 million TCR-beta sequences were obtained in each sequencing run. One entry per CDR3 protein results from TCRdb running MiXCR on the 5' RACE reads. Of about 46,000 distinct CDR3 sequences in the sample, roughly 4.4% are singletons; the top ten hold 5.5% to 6%. This clonotype was sampled from a woman aged 55 to 70 with multiple sclerosis. The material sequenced was PBMCs. The chain combines TRBV4-3 with TRBJ2-1; no firm D call. CDR3 in amino acids: CASSQVLQNEQFF. In DNA form, the CDR3 reads TGCGCCAGCAGCCAAGTATTACAGAATGAGCAGTTCTTC.